Listed here are 16 T cell receptor beta chains from one sample, sequenced in a study of identical twins. TCRdb reprocessed the 5' RACE reads with MiXCR, giving one entry per CDR3 protein. The data contain about 460,000 distinct CDR3 sequences, 12% to 15% of them singletons. The data also belong to a second study, concerning yellow fever vaccine responses in identical twins.

The sequenced material came from CD4+ T cells sorted from blood. The origin of the receptors is a woman aged 18-29 years in good health.

This clonotype was found a few times. The chain has TRBV7-9 and TRBJ2-1, with 7 bases aligning to TRBD2. Per the germline V gene, CDR1 is SEHNR and CDR2 is FQNEAQ (reference sequence). The V gene end was trimmed by 4 bases and the J gene end by 6 bases; junction bases not matched to a gene: 6. The length of the CDR3 is 14 residues. The CDR3 loop reads CASSSSGGRNEQFF. DNA of the CDR3: TGTGCCAGCAGCTCATCGGGAGGCCGCAATGAGCAGTTCTTC. Complete variable domain (other parts from reference TRBV7-9 and TRBJ2-1): DTGVSQNPRHKITKRGQNVTFRCDPISEHNRLYWYRQTLGQGPEFLTYFQNEAQLEKSRLLSDRFSAERPKGSFSTLEIQRTEQGDSAMYLCASSSSGGRNEQFFGPGTRLTVL.

The chain couples TRBV5-1 to TRBJ2-2; TRBD1 aligns across 12 bases. This CDR3 has 16 residues. Unmatched junction bases numbered 6, after V lost 4 bases and J lost 5 bases. The germline V gene encodes CDR1 SGHRS and CDR2 YFSETQ. CDR3 in amino acids: CASSLGQGAGTGELFF. The CDR3 DNA follows: TGCGCCAGCAGCCTGGGACAGGGGGCCGGGACCGGGGAGCTGTTTTTT.

V and J are TRBV20-1 and TRBJ2-1, with 12 positions matching TRBD2. V dropped 2 bases and J dropped 6; count of bases not matched to a gene: 2. The CDR3 extends over 14 amino acids. Germline loops: CDR1 DFQATT, CDR2 SNEGSKA (reference sequence). In DNA form, the CDR3 reads TGCAGTGCTAGACTAGCGGGAGGGGGCAATGAGCAGTTCTTC. It is translated as CSARLAGGGNEQFF.

This clonotype has just a few counts. V is TRBV27 and J is TRBJ2-5, with 8 bases matching TRBD1. V lost 2 bases to trimming and J lost 4 bases; unmatched junction nucleotides: 12. The CDR3 runs to 17 residues. Germline values: CDR1 MNHEY, CDR2 SMNVEV (reference sequence). CDR3 loop: CASSLGDQTGDRETQYF. The CDR3 DNA is TGTGCCAGCAGTTTAGGGGACCAGACAGGGGACAGAGAGACCCAGTACTTC.

This clonotype was recorded at least ten times. The V gene is TRBV13, the J gene TRBJ1-1; D ambiguous. V was cut by 1 base and J by 0 bases, with 9 bases left in between. Germline V CDR1 and CDR2: PRHDT, FYEKMQ (reference sequence). The CDR3 is 15 amino acids. For the CDR3, the DNA is TGTGCCAGCAGCTTAGACGACGGCATGAACACTGAAGCTTTCTTT. It codes for CASSLDDGMNTEAFF.

This clonotype has a handful of counts. The rearrangement uses TRBV24-1 and TRBJ2-5, with D uncertain. Germline V gives CDR1 KGHDR, CDR2 SFDVKD. CDR3 length equals 11 residues. V dropped 5 bases and J dropped 1 base, with 1 base sitting between them. The CDR3: CATSAQETQYF. The CDR3 nucleotides read TGTGCCACCAGTGCCCAAGAGACCCAGTACTTC.

The rearrangement joins TRBV30 to TRBJ2-5; TRBD1 might be the D (6 bases). The CDR3 has 11 amino acids. CDR1 GTSNPN and CDR2 SVGIG come from the germline V gene (reference sequence). Trimming took off 6 bases at V and 5 bases at J, with 10 bases between the two ends. The chain's CDR3 is CACSQGETQYF. The CDR3, as DNA: TGTGCCTGCTCCCAGGGGGAGACCCAGTACTTC. The complete variable domain, with remaining parts taken from reference TRBV30 and TRBJ2-5, reads SQTIHQWPATLVQPVGSPLSLECTVEGTSNPNLYWYRQAAGRGLQLLFYSVGIGQISSEVPQNLSASRPQDRQFILSSKKLLLSDSGFYLCACSQGETQYFGPGTRLLVL.

This clonotype has only a few counts. The rearrangement uses TRBV7-2 and TRBJ2-3; 9 bases match TRBD1. Germline V lookup: CDR1 SGHTA, CDR2 FQGNSA. This CDR3 has 15 residues. J gave up 2 bases and V 5 bases, and 5 bases lay outside the gene matches. CDR3: CASSTRQGDTDTQYF. The CDR3 DNA follows: TGTGCCAGCAGCACCCGACAGGGGGACACAGATACGCAGTATTTT. Variable domain in full (rest from reference TRBV7-2 and TRBJ2-3): GAGVSQSPSNKVTEKGKDVELRCDPISGHTALYWYRQSLGQGLEFLIYFQGNSAPDKSGLPSDRFSAERTGGSVSTLTIQRTQQEDSAVYLCASSTRQGDTDTQYFGPGTRLTVL.

This clonotype was counted only a few times. This chain uses TRBV6-5 with TRBJ2-1; TRBD2 aligns across 9 bases. CDR1 and CDR2 from the germline V gene are MNHEY and SVGAGI. The CDR3 loop spans 13 amino acids. V dropped 2 bases and J dropped 9; count of bases not matched to a gene: 2. In DNA, the CDR3 is TGTGCCAGCAGTTACCTTAGCGGGAGTGAGCAGTTCTTC. Translating gives CASSYLSGSEQFF.

The chain uses TRBV12-3 or TRBV12-4 and TRBJ1-3; 10 bases agree with TRBD1. With 2 bases clipped from V and 4 bases from J, the junction kept 5 bases outside the gene matches. This CDR3 is 16 amino acids long. The CDR3 protein is CASSLPGTGVGNTIYF. The DNA of the CDR3 is TGTGCCAGCAGTTTACCCGGGACAGGGGTCGGAAACACCATATATTTT.

CDR3 DNA: TGTGCCAGCAGCTTTCCCCCGGGACAGACTAATGAAAAACTGTTTTTT. Translated, it gives CASSFPPGQTNEKLFF. The rearrangement links TRBV11-3 to TRBJ1-4; 7 bases map to TRBD1. Trimming cost V 3 bases and J 2 bases; bases outside gene matches: 6. The CDR3 sequence is 16 residues long. CDR1 is SGHNT and CDR2 is YENEEA in the germline V gene.

The chain links TRBV5-1 to TRBJ2-3; D not certain. Germline V lookup: CDR1 SGHRS, CDR2 YFSETQ. This CDR3 is built from 16 residues. The V end was cut by 0 bases, the J end by 2 bases, with 13 bases between. The CDR3 nucleotides are TGCGCCAGCAGCTTGGCCAAGTTGGCGCCCACAGATACGCAGTATTTT. Its translation is CASSLAKLAPTDTQYF.

This clonotype was observed many times. The chain links TRBV29-1 to TRBJ2-1; 7 nucleotides line up with TRBD1. This CDR3 has 13 residues. Unmatched junction bases numbered 3, after V lost 1 base and J lost 6 bases. The V gene's germline CDR1 is SQVTM and CDR2 ANQGSEA. The CDR3 reads CSVEGTGGNEQFF. In DNA form, the CDR3 reads TGCAGCGTTGAAGGGACAGGCGGCAATGAGCAGTTCTTC.

CDR3 sequence reads: CSARGGTRVYEQYF. The CDR3, as DNA: TGCAGTGCTAGGGGGGGCACGCGCGTCTACGAGCAGTACTTC. The chain links TRBV20-1 to TRBJ2-7; D may be TRBD1 or TRBD2 (6 bases each). Germline loops: CDR1 DFQATT, CDR2 SNEGSKA (reference sequence). The CDR3 is made up of 14 amino acids. Trimming shortened V by 3 bases and J by 3 bases, and 15 bases separated the two germline ends.

CDR3 DNA sequence: TGTGCCAGCAGCTTCGATAAGGGACAGGGGGGGAATGAGCAGTTCTTC. It translates to CASSFDKGQGGNEQFF. The chain is built from TRBV7-9 and TRBJ2-1, with 11 bases matching TRBD1. The CDR3 is made up of 16 amino acids. Germline trimming cut 3 bases from V and 7 bases from J; bases unmatched to any gene: 8. From germline, CDR1 is SEHNR and CDR2 FQNEAQ (reference sequence).

The chain employs TRBV5-1 and TRBJ2-3, with 8 bases that match TRBD1. J gave up 1 base and V 4 bases, and 5 bases lay outside the gene matches. This CDR3 comprises 15 residues. Germline assignment: CDR1 SGHRS and CDR2 YFSETQ. The CDR3 nucleotides read TGCGCCAGCAGCACCGGACAGGGAGGCACAGATACGCAGTATTTT. This encodes CASSTGQGGTDTQYF.